These T cell receptor beta chains were read from a single sample in a study of blood T cell repertoires in COVID-19. Profiled with immunoSEQ multiplex PCR; TCRdb holds only in-frame clones, not every one. The sample holds 150,000 to 200,000 clones, less than 90% seen once. Material for sequencing was peripheral blood. Source of these receptors: a woman in her sixties or seventies with acute or convalescent COVID-19. Each CDR3 is given with its conserved first and last residue. The order of the fields is V gene, D gene, clone size, J gene, CDR3 protein, CDR3 DNA. D genes are given only for firm matches. Size tells how often a clone was seen (once, few, many) or the class of an expanded clone, and some rows leave it out.

>TRBV19|.|.|TRBJ2-2
CASSRPPGGSNTGELFF
TGTGCCAGTAGTAGACCCCCGGGCGGGTCGAACACCGGGGAGCTGTTTTTT
>TRBV5-1|TRBD2|.|TRBJ2-3
CASSVSSGGARDTQYF
TGCGCCAGCAGCGTCTCTAGCGGGGGGGCGAGAGATACGCAGTATTTT
>TRBV19|.|once|TRBJ2-3
CASSIGTATDTQYF
TGTGCCAGTAGTATAGGGACAGCCACAGATACGCAGTATTTT
>TRBV2|TRBD1|once|TRBJ1-2
CASRGQRVSYGYTF
TGTGCCAGCAGGGGACAGCGAGTCTCCTATGGCTACACCTTC
>TRBV18|TRBD2|.|TRBJ2-1
CASSPRGPGLEVNNEQFF
TGTGCCAGCTCACCACGGGGACCGGGACTAGAAGTAAACAATGAGCAGTTCTTC
>TRBV6-5|.|.|TRBJ2-1
CASRAFNEQFF
TGTGCCAGCAGAGCCTTCAATGAGCAGTTCTTC
>TRBV12-2|.|.|TRBJ2-1
CASRLATSGRRNEQFF
TGTGCAAGTCGCTTAGCGACTAGCGGGAGAAGGAATGAGCAGTTCTTC
>TRBV9|TRBD2|few|TRBJ2-3
CASSLSSGGSTDTQYF
TGTGCCAGCAGCTTGAGCAGCGGGGGTAGCACAGATACGCAGTATTTT
>TRBV5-1|TRBD1|.|TRBJ1-3
CASSLLGQGNTIYF
TGCGCCAGCAGCTTGCTGGGACAGGGAAACACCATATATTTT
>TRBV13|TRBD1|.|TRBJ1-3
CASSLGGTGANTIYF
TGTGCCAGCAGCTTAGGAGGGACAGGGGCGAACACCATATATTTT
>TRBV28|.|once|TRBJ1-2
CASGGQNYGYTF
TGTGCCAGCGGTGGGCAGAACTATGGCTACACCTTC
>TRBV6-5|.|.|TRBJ1-1
CASSPVGSRTEAFF
TGTGCCAGCTCGCCCGTTGGGAGCCGGACTGAAGCTTTCTTT
>TRBV5-4|TRBD1|.|TRBJ1-4
CASSLQGTGASSGKLFF
TGTGCCAGCAGCTTGCAAGGGACAGGGGCTTCATCGGGAAAACTGTTTTTT
>TRBV5-1|.|.|TRBJ2-7
CASSLEPAGLWDEQYF
TGCGCCAGCAGCTTGGAACCAGCGGGCCTCTGGGACGAGCAGTACTTC
>TRBV5-6|.|.|TRBJ2-2
CASSSPQGRVFF
TGTGCCAGCAGCTCCCCTCAGGGGAGGGTGTTTTTT
>TRBV5-4|TRBD1|.|TRBJ2-2
CASRGTGSYNTGELFF
TGTGCCAGCAGGGGGACAGGGAGTTACAACACCGGGGAGCTGTTTTTT
>TRBV24-1|TRBD1|.|TRBJ1-2
CATSPGGDYGYTF
TGTGCCACCAGTCCAGGGGGCGACTATGGCTACACCTTC
>TRBV19|.|.|TRBJ2-2
CASSPGTGGELFF
TGTGCCAGTAGTCCAGGGACTGGCGGGGAGCTGTTTTTT
>TRBV10-3|TRBD1|.|TRBJ2-7
CATSTDRLSSYEQYF
TGTGCCACCAGTACGGACAGGCTGAGCTCCTACGAGCAGTACTTC
>TRBV7-2|TRBD2|.|TRBJ2-5
CASSTTSGSATQYF
TGTGCCAGCAGCACGACTAGCGGCTCAGCGACCCAGTACTTC
>TRBV7-9|TRBD2|.|TRBJ2-1
CASSPYGGANEQFF
TGTGCCAGCAGCCCATACGGGGGGGCTAATGAGCAGTTCTTC
>TRBV6-2/TRBV6-3|.|few|TRBJ1-2
CASSPVGGAYGYTF
TGTGCCAGCAGCCCCGTGGGAGGGGCCTATGGCTACACCTTC
>TRBV5-1|.|.|TRBJ2-5
CASSLISGNQETQYF
TGCGCCAGCAGCCTGATTTCAGGAAACCAAGAGACCCAGTACTTC
>TRBV3-1/TRBV3-2|.|.|TRBJ1-2
CASSLTGHYNSIYTF
TGTGCCAGCAGCCTTACGGGACACTACAACAGCATCTACACCTTC
>TRBV20-1|TRBD2|.|TRBJ2-1
CSASGLAGGNNEQFF
TGCAGTGCTAGTGGACTAGCGGGAGGTAACAATGAGCAGTTCTTC
>TRBV10-3|TRBD1|few|TRBJ1-1
CASNPGGGLMNTEAFF
TGTGCCAGCAACCCCGGAGGGGGCCTAATGAACACTGAAGCTTTCTTT
>TRBV7-2|TRBD2|.|TRBJ2-1
CASSLVSGVYNEQFF
TGTGCCAGCAGCTTAGTTAGCGGGGTTTACAATGAGCAGTTCTTC
>TRBV28|TRBD1|.|TRBJ1-3
CASSLRQGLVNTIYF
TGTGCCAGCAGTTTAAGACAGGGGTTGGTAAACACCATATATTTT
>TRBV13|.|.|TRBJ2-4
CASSPPGGVGGMNIQYF
TGTGCCAGCAGCCCCCCCGGAGGAGTGGGAGGAATGAACATTCAGTACTTC
>TRBV5-1|.|.|TRBJ2-5
CASSDTETQYF
TGCGCCAGCAGCGACACAGAGACCCAGTACTTC
>TRBV6-2/TRBV6-3|.|.|TRBJ2-5
CASSYGTAGGTQYF
TGTGCCAGCAGTTATGGAACAGCCGGGGGGACCCAGTACTTC
>TRBV2|TRBD1|.|TRBJ1-2
CASSGAGGAANYGYTF
TGTGCCAGCAGTGGGGCAGGGGGCGCAGCTAACTATGGCTACACCTTC
>TRBV7-6|TRBD2|once|TRBJ2-3
CASSLGRGGAPDTQYF
TGTGCCAGCAGCTTAGGTCGCGGGGGGGCCCCAGATACGCAGTATTTT